What follows are 17 T cell receptor beta chains derived from one specimen sequenced in a study of blood T cell repertoires in COVID-19 (TCRdb year 2020). The library was made by the immunoSEQ multiplex PCR assay. TCRdb re-hosts the immuneACCESS table, in-frame sequences only. Its copies lack some clones; in the studies checked, an unresolved V gene accounts for under half of them, and the cause for the rest is not known. For this sample there are roughly 250,000 clones; less than 90% appear just once. The ten biggest clones cover more than 10% of the sample. The specimen sequenced was peripheral blood. The receptors shown here come from a woman aged 25 to 39 with COVID-19, enrolled during active disease.

The rearrangement links TRBV28 to TRBJ2-5, with TRBD2 identical over 9 bases. CDR1 is MDHEN and CDR2 is SYDVKM in the germline V gene. V shed 2 bases and J 2 bases; nucleotides not matched to a gene: 3. This CDR3 has 15 amino acids. Here the CDR3 reads CASSLERGDQETQYF. CDR3 coding DNA: TGTGCCAGCAGTTTAGAGCGGGGGGATCAAGAGACCCAGTACTTC.

This sequence joins TRBV19 and TRBJ2-3, with D possibly being TRBD2 (6 bases). Trimming removed 3 bases at V and 10 bases at J, with 17 bases between. The CDR3 has 14 residues. The germline gives CDR1 LNHDA, CDR2 SQIVND (reference sequence). The CDR3 nucleotides read TGTGCCAGTAGTATGGGGACGGGCCGCGGGGCGCAGTATTTT. It encodes CASSMGTGRGAQYF. Filled out from reference TRBV19 and TRBJ2-3, the complete variable domain reads DGGITQSPKYLFRKEGQNVTLSCEQNLNHDAMYWYRQDPGQGLRLIYYSQIVNDFQKGDIAEGYSVSREKKESFPLTVTSAQKNPTAFYLCASSMGTGRGAQYFGPGTRLTVL.

The chain is built from TRBV5-6 and TRBJ2-5; the D gene is possibly TRBD1 (5 bases). Germline values: CDR1 SGHDT, CDR2 YYEEEE. The CDR3 loop spans 14 amino acids. V lost 0 bases to trimming and J lost 4 bases, with 10 bases between them. The CDR3 DNA reads TGTGCCAGCAGCTTGGGACAGCTAGGAGAGACCCAGTACTTC. Its translation is CASSLGQLGETQYF.

This clone occurred a few times. The V call is TRBV7-9, the J call TRBJ2-7; no clear D gene. Germline V CDR1 and CDR2: SEHNR, FQNEAQ (reference sequence). CDR3 length: 14 amino acids. V was clipped by 5 bases and J by 2 bases, with 13 bases between them. CDR3 coding DNA: TGTGCCAGCAGCCAGACACAGCCTACCTACGAGCAGTACTTC. Translated, it gives CASSQTQPTYEQYF. The full variable domain, its missing parts supplied by reference TRBV7-9 and TRBJ2-7, is DTGVSQNPRHKITKRGQNVTFRCDPISEHNRLYWYRQTLGQGPEFLTYFQNEAQLEKSRLLSDRFSAERPKGSFSTLEIQRTEQGDSAMYLCASSQTQPTYEQYFGPGTRLTVT.

The V call is TRBV5-1, the J call TRBJ2-3, with 7 bases matching TRBD1. This CDR3 contains 17 residues. V trimming: 4 bases; J trimming: 3 bases; junction bases outside the gene matches: 14. CDR1 and CDR2 (germline): SGHRS, YFSETQ. CDR3 sequence: CASSEDTGVIWTDTQYF. For the CDR3, the DNA is TGCGCCAGCAGCGAAGACACAGGGGTCATATGGACAGATACGCAGTATTTT. Complete variable domain (other parts from reference TRBV5-1 and TRBJ2-3): KAGVTQTPRYLIKTRGQQVTLSCSPISGHRSVSWYQQTPGQGLQFLFEYFSETQRNKGNFPGRFSGRQFSNSRSEMNVSTLELGDSALYLCASSEDTGVIWTDTQYFGPGTRLTVL.

This chain uses TRBV15 with TRBJ1-4; the D gene is possibly TRBD1 (5 bases). Germline-derived CDR1 and CDR2 are LNHNV and YYDKDF (reference sequence). This CDR3 region has 18 residues. The germline V and J ends were trimmed by 3 bases and 0 bases, with 17 bases remaining between them. Here the CDR3 DNA reads TGTGCCACCAGCAGTACTGGGGGGTTACTTGCAACTAATGAAAAACTGTTTTTT. Protein sequence: CATSSTGGLLATNEKLFF.

V is TRBV7-9 and J is TRBJ1-4, with 7 bases lining up with TRBD1. The V and J ends lost 4 bases and 7 bases, in that order; junction bases with no gene match: 9. CDR1 is SEHNR, CDR2 FQNEAQ, per germline (reference sequence). The CDR3 contains 15 residues. The CDR3 DNA reads as TGTGCCAGCAGCTCGCGGAGACAGGGAGGTGAAAAACTGTTTTTT. Its protein is CASSSRRQGGEKLFF.

The gene calls are TRBV11-1 and TRBJ2-1; 8 bases are a match to TRBD1. V dropped 1 base and J dropped 13; count of bases not matched to a gene: 3. The length of the CDR3 is 12 residues. CDR1 and CDR2 from the germline V gene are SGHAT and FQDESV (reference sequence). The CDR3 spells CASSLVGTGQFF. The CDR3 DNA reads as TGTGCCAGCAGCTTAGTTGGGACAGGACAGTTCTTC.

The chain uses TRBV6-5 and TRBJ1-3, with D possibly matching TRBD1 (6 bases). Germline CDR1 and CDR2: MNHEY and SVGAGI. Trimming removed 8 bases at V and 0 bases at J, with 14 bases between. This CDR3 has 15 residues. DNA of the CDR3: TGTGCCAGCCTAAAAGACAGGCGCTCTGGAAACACCATATATTTT. This codes for CASLKDRRSGNTIYF.

This clone was picked up a small number of times. The V and J genes are TRBV6-5 and TRBJ2-2; D is possibly TRBD2 (7 bases). CDR1 is MNHEY, CDR2 SVGAGI, per germline. V was cut by 10 bases and J by 6 bases, with 12 bases left in between. The CDR3 is made up of 12 amino acids. CDR3: CATLGGAGELFF. CDR3 coding DNA: TGTGCCACCCTAGGGGGGGCCGGGGAGCTGTTTTTT.

The V gene is TRBV9, the J gene TRBJ2-3, with 13 bases that match TRBD2. The CDR3 runs 17 residues. The J segment lost 2 bases and the V segment lost 4 bases, leaving 7 bases of the junction unmatched. Germline V gene data show CDR1 as SGDLS and CDR2 as YYNGEE. The CDR3 region has the DNA TGTGCCAGCAGCCCATGGACTAGCGGGGGAAACACAGATACGCAGTATTTT. Translated: CASSPWTSGGNTDTQYF.

Worth noting for this clone: The same CDR3 is also encoded by other DNA sequences in this sample. The V gene is TRBV5-1, the J gene TRBJ2-7; 8 bases match TRBD1. There are 14 residues in the CDR3. Germline lookup yields CDR1 SGHRS and CDR2 YFSETQ. V lost 4 bases, J lost 4 bases, and 7 bases stayed unmatched. The CDR3 region is CASSLGQGVYEQYF. CDR3 bases: TGCGCCAGCAGCCTTGGACAGGGCGTGTACGAGCAGTACTTC. The whole variable domain, filled in from reference TRBV5-1 and TRBJ2-7, reads KAGVTQTPRYLIKTRGQQVTLSCSPISGHRSVSWYQQTPGQGLQFLFEYFSETQRNKGNFPGRFSGRQFSNSRSEMNVSTLELGDSALYLCASSLGQGVYEQYFGPGTRLTVT.

The gene calls are TRBV4-1 and TRBJ2-1, with 7 bases identical to TRBD2. This CDR3 is built from 13 residues. Germline trimming cut 5 bases from V and 10 bases from J; bases unmatched to any gene: 8. CDR1 and CDR2 from the germline V gene are MGHRA and YSYEKL. The CDR3 sequence is CASSARSAGEQFF. The DNA for the CDR3 is TGCGCCAGCAGCGCCCGATCAGCGGGGGAGCAGTTCTTC.

V usage is TRBV9 and J usage is TRBJ2-5, with 11 bases matching TRBD2. The trim removed 2 bases at V and 4 bases at J, leaving 1 base unmatched. The CDR3 length is 14 residues. The germline V gene has CDR1 SGDLS and CDR2 YYNGEE. CDR3 in DNA: TGTGCCAGCAGCGTTAGCGGGGGGGGAGAGACCCAGTACTTC. Translation: CASSVSGGGETQYF. Full variable domain (remainder filled in from reference TRBV9 and TRBJ2-5): DSGVTQTPKHLITATGQRVTLRCSPRSGDLSVYWYQQSLDQGLQFLIQYYNGEERAKGNILERFSAQQFPDLHSELNLSSLELGDSALYFCASSVSGGGETQYFGPGTRLLVL.

The genes are TRBV7-9 and TRBJ2-3; D possibly corresponds to TRBD2 (5 bases). CDR1 is SEHNR, CDR2 FQNEAQ, per germline (reference sequence). V shed 7 bases and J shed 4 bases, with 15 bases lying between them. The CDR3 runs 14 residues. CDR3 sequence: CASNIQAVADTQYF. CDR3 DNA: TGTGCCAGCAACATACAAGCGGTTGCAGATACGCAGTATTTT.

A few counts support this clone. The chain recombines TRBV28 with TRBJ1-1, with a tentative D call TRBD1 (6 bases). CDR1 is MDHEN and CDR2 is SYDVKM in the germline V gene. CDR3 size: 14 residues. Trimming removed 2 bases at V and 8 bases at J, with 15 bases between. The DNA of the CDR3 is TGTGCCAGCAGTTTAGAGGACAGTGATAACGAAGCTTTCTTT. It encodes CASSLEDSDNEAFF.

The gene calls are TRBV11-2 and TRBJ2-7, with D possibly TRBD2 on 6 matching bases. The length of the CDR3 is 14 residues. CDR1 and CDR2 (germline): SGHAT, FQNNGV. The ends were cut back, 0 bases at V and 3 bases at J, with 9 bases in the middle. The CDR3 bases are TGTGCCAGCAGCTTAGACAGGGAGGTCTACGAGCAGTACTTC. This sequence encodes CASSLDREVYEQYF. The full variable domain, in which reference TRBV11-2 and TRBJ2-7 provide the parts outside the CDR3, is EAGVAQSPRYKIIEKRQSVAFWCNPISGHATLYWYQQILGQGPKLLIQFQNNGVVDDSQLPKDRFSAERLKGVDSTLKIQPAKLEDSAVYLCASSLDREVYEQYFGPGTRLTVT.